The entry that follows covers one T cell receptor (beta chain) sequence. The PCR employed 60 Vbeta primers together with 13 Jbeta primers. Method: immunoSEQ multiplex PCR; TCRdb's copy keeps in-frame clones and lacks some. Seen here are 95,000 to 130,000 clones, 50% to 65% observed once, and the top ten hold 9.5%. The sample is drawn from a study of cytomegalovirus exposure and HLA in healthy donors. This CDR3 is 16 amino acids long. V shed 4 bases and J 8 bases; nucleotides not matched to a gene: 17. CDR1 is SGHRS, CDR2 YFSETQ, per germline. J is TRBJ1-2 and V is TRBV5-1; 7 bases are shared with TRBD1. The sample comprised PBMCs. This TCR came from a woman aged 35 to 49 in good health and CMV-seropositive. The CDR3 spells CASSAVTGSPTRGYTF. The CDR3 region has the DNA TGCGCCAGCAGCGCTGTGACAGGGAGCCCCACCAGGGGCTACACCTTC.